Below, 20 T cell receptor beta chains from the same sample are listed, as sequenced in a study of blood T cell repertoires in COVID-19. Data came from immunoSEQ multiplex PCR; TCRdb stores just in-frame clones and leaves some out. In the table there are 250,000 or so clones, roughly 85% of which are singletons. The sequenced sample was peripheral blood. Receptors were obtained from a woman under 40 with active or convalescent COVID-19.

This clone was counted between two and nine times. V and J are TRBV11-3 and TRBJ2-1, with TRBD2 matching over 13 bases. Germline CDR1 is SGHNT and CDR2 is YENEEA. The J segment lost 8 bases and the V segment lost 5 bases, leaving 6 bases of the junction unmatched. This CDR3 contains 15 residues. This chain's CDR3 is CASSPGLAGVDEQFF. CDR3 DNA: TGTGCCAGCAGCCCCGGACTAGCGGGGGTGGATGAGCAGTTCTTC.

V usage is TRBV18 and J usage is TRBJ1-1, with TRBD1 as a possible D gene (5 bases). V was trimmed by 3 bases and J by 0 bases, leaving 14 bases between them. Germline CDR1 and CDR2: KGHSH and LQKENI. This CDR3 has 16 amino acids. CDR3 residues: CASSPNRPTLNTEAFF. CDR3 nucleotide sequence: TGTGCCAGCTCACCGAACAGGCCCACCCTGAACACTGAAGCTTTCTTT. Full variable domain (rest looked up from reference TRBV18 and TRBJ1-1): NAGVMQNPRHLVRRRGQEARLRCSPMKGHSHVYWYRQLPEEGLKFMVYLQKENIIDESGMPKERFSAEFPKEGPSILRIQQVVRGDSAAYFCASSPNRPTLNTEAFFGQGTRLTVV.

The chain carries TRBV6-5 and TRBJ1-3; D unclear. This CDR3 is built from 14 residues. Germline lookup yields CDR1 MNHEY and CDR2 SVGAGI. The V end lost 6 bases, the J end lost 4 bases, and 13 bases lay between the germline ends. Written as DNA, the CDR3 is TGTGCCAGCAGCCTAGTTCTCGGGGGAAACACCATATATTTT. It codes for CASSLVLGGNTIYF.

The gene calls are TRBV2 and TRBJ2-5; weak D call: TRBD1 (6 bases). The CDR3 runs to 13 residues. The germline V gene encodes CDR1 SNHLY and CDR2 FYNNEI. Between the trimmed V and J ends, which lost 3 bases and 7 bases, there was a span of 12 bases. The CDR3 nucleotides are TGTGCCAGCAGTGAGGACCTCAGGGGGACCCAGTACTTC. This gives the protein CASSEDLRGTQYF.

The rearrangement links TRBV2 to TRBJ2-1; 9 bases align to TRBD1. Unmatched junction bases numbered 3, after V lost 7 bases and J lost 5 bases. The V gene's germline CDR1 is SNHLY and CDR2 FYNNEI. This CDR3 spans 13 amino acids. The chain's CDR3 is CASTGTGNNEQFF. The CDR3, as DNA: TGTGCCAGCACCGGGACAGGGAACAATGAGCAGTTCTTC.

V is TRBV9 and J is TRBJ2-6; TRBD1 aligns across 7 bases. CDR1 SGDLS and CDR2 YYNGEE come from the germline V gene. V gave up 4 bases and J gave up 0 bases; unmatched junction bases: 13. This CDR3 spans 19 amino acids. The CDR3, as DNA: TGTGCCAGCAGCCCTTGGGACAGACCTTACCGCTCTGGGGCCAACGTCCTGACTTTC. It translates to CASSPWDRPYRSGANVLTF.

The chain recombines TRBV29-1 with TRBJ1-2; D gene uncertain. Germline CDR1 and CDR2: SQVTM and ANQGSEA. Trimming removed 6 bases from V and 5 bases from J, with 16 bases in between. The CDR3 consists of 13 residues. This CDR3 reads CSVPRYGFYGYTF. The CDR3 DNA follows: TGCAGCGTCCCCAGGTACGGATTTTATGGCTACACCTTC.

V gene TRBV5-1 combines with J gene TRBJ2-2; D unresolved. CDR1 and CDR2 (germline): SGHRS, YFSETQ. V dropped 1 base and J dropped 6 bases, with 7 bases sitting between them. The CDR3 loop spans 13 amino acids. The CDR3 DNA is TGCGCCAGCAGCTTGACTGAAGCCGGGGAGCTGTTTTTT. Protein sequence: CASSLTEAGELFF.

This clone appeared a few times. CDR3 residues: CASSKRTGPQPQHF. CDR3 coding DNA: TGTGCCAGCAGTAAAAGGACAGGGCCTCAGCCCCAGCATTTT. The J gene is TRBJ1-5, the V gene TRBV6-2 or TRBV6-3, with 8 bases identical to TRBD1. This CDR3 is built from 14 residues. Germline trimming cut 5 bases from V and 6 bases from J; bases unmatched to any gene: 6. Germline CDR1 and CDR2: MNHEY and SVGEGT.

This rearrangement joins TRBV11-2 to TRBJ2-7; D uncertain. The CDR3 length is 9 residues. V was cut by 0 bases and J by 13 bases, with 4 bases left in between. Germline lookup yields CDR1 SGHAT and CDR2 FQNNGV. The CDR3 is CASSLDKYF. The DNA for the CDR3 is TGTGCCAGCAGCTTAGACAAATACTTC.

The genes are TRBV6-5 and TRBJ2-5; 7 bases match TRBD1. Looked up from germline, CDR1 is MNHEY and CDR2 is SVGAGI. The ends lost 6 bases at V and 5 bases at J; junction bases unmatched: 12. The CDR3 is 15 amino acids. The CDR3 sequence: CASSFTSTGKETQYF. The DNA of the CDR3 is TGTGCCAGCAGCTTCACCTCGACAGGGAAGGAGACCCAGTACTTC.

The chain is built from TRBV4-2 and TRBJ2-2, with D perhaps matching TRBD1 (6 bases). CDR3 length: 17 amino acids. V was cut by 7 bases and J by 1 base, with 19 bases left in between. In germline, CDR1 is LGHNA, CDR2 YNFKEQ. The DNA for the CDR3 is TGTGCCAGCACCCCAAGTATCAGGGGCAGGAACACCGGGGAGCTGTTTTTT. Its translation: CASTPSIRGRNTGELFF.

The genes are TRBV30 and TRBJ2-1; D might be TRBD2 (6 bases). The CDR3 totals 15 residues. Trimming left V 8 bases short and J 5 bases short, with 22 bases between. Germline V gene data show CDR1 as GTSNPN and CDR2 as SVGIG (reference sequence). The CDR3 sequence is CAGEVEWGTDNEQFF. The CDR3 bases are TGTGCCGGGGAGGTCGAGTGGGGGACTGACAATGAGCAGTTCTTC.

V gene TRBV7-3 combines with J gene TRBJ2-3; TRBD1 might be the D (5 bases). The germline gives CDR1 SGHTA, CDR2 FQGTGA. The V end lost 6 bases, the J end lost 0 bases, and 13 bases lay between the germline ends. The CDR3 totals 15 residues. CDR3 residues: CASSGWTPSTDTQYF. For the CDR3, the DNA is TGTGCCAGCAGTGGCTGGACACCCAGCACAGATACGCAGTATTTT.

This chain uses TRBV21-1 with TRBJ2-3; the table's TRBD2 call for D was not verified on the DNA. TRBV21-1 is flagged as a pseudogene. The CDR3 is made up of 15 amino acids. The CDR3 nucleotides are TGTGCCAGCAGCACCAAGCGGGGGGGCACAGATACGCAGTATTTT. Protein product: CASSTKRGGTDTQYF.

V is TRBV27 and J is TRBJ1-4; D gene unclear. V lost 4 bases to trimming and J lost 10 bases, with 10 bases between them. CDR1 and CDR2 (germline): MNHEY, SMNVEV (reference sequence). CDR3 size: 12 residues. The CDR3 DNA reads as TGTGCCAGCAGTTCCGGACTCGGAAAACTGTTTTTT. It specifies CASSSGLGKLFF.

V is TRBV19 and J is TRBJ1-4; possible D gene TRBD1, 5 bases. Germline V gene data show CDR1 as LNHDA and CDR2 as SQIVND (reference sequence). This CDR3 is 15 amino acids long. V was shortened by 5 bases and J by 3 bases, with 13 bases between the two germline ends. CDR3 DNA: TGTGCCAGTAGTTCCTACAGGCCCTCTAATGAAAAACTGTTTTTT. It translates to CASSSYRPSNEKLFF.

This clone occurred once. V and J are TRBV9 and TRBJ1-6, with 8 bases fitting TRBD1. The CDR3 runs to 19 residues. The ends lost 4 bases at V and 0 bases at J; junction bases unmatched: 12. Germline V gives CDR1 SGDLS, CDR2 YYNGEE. CDR3 nucleotides: TGTGCCAGCAGCCCCCGCGGACAGGGACCATTCTCCTATAATTCACCCCTCCACTTT. It codes for CASSPRGQGPFSYNSPLHF.

The rearrangement uses TRBV2 and TRBJ1-5; D call uncertain. The CDR3 has 13 amino acids. V was clipped by 6 bases and J by 4 bases, with 10 bases between them. Germline V lookup: CDR1 SNHLY, CDR2 FYNNEI. The CDR3 loop is CASSLQPNQPQHF. CDR3 DNA sequence: TGTGCCAGCAGCCTACAGCCTAATCAGCCCCAGCATTTT. The complete variable domain, with remaining parts taken from reference TRBV2 and TRBJ1-5, reads EPEVTQTPSHQVTQMGQEVILRCVPISNHLYFYWYRQILGQKVEFLVSFYNNEISEKSEIFDDQFSVERPDGSNFTLKIRSTKLEDSAMYFCASSLQPNQPQHFGDGTRLSIL.

The CDR3 nucleotides read TGTGCCAGCAGCGAGTCAGGTTCAACTAATGAAAAACTGTTTTTT. Its translation: CASSESGSTNEKLFF. The chain links TRBV9 to TRBJ1-4; no firm D call. V gave up 3 bases and J gave up 0 bases, with 9 bases separating them. Per the germline V gene, CDR1 is SGDLS and CDR2 is YYNGEE. CDR3 length equals 15 residues.